The 21 T cell receptor beta chains presented below share a single source sample, sequenced in a study of shared clonotypes between healthy human individuals. The table came from immunoSEQ multiplex PCR; TCRdb's copy has only in-frame clones and leaves some out. The sample has around 510,000 clones, approximately 94% seen once. What was sequenced was naive CD4+ T cells sorted from blood. Indicated subset: CD45RA+ positively selected. These receptors all stem from a woman in her twenties or thirties in good health.

The chain joins TRBV5-1 to TRBJ2-2, with 8 bases matching TRBD2. The CDR3 totals 15 residues. The J segment lost 4 bases and the V segment lost 0 bases, leaving 2 bases of the junction unmatched. The germline gives CDR1 SGHRS, CDR2 YFSETQ. CDR3: CASSLVTSATGELFF. The CDR3, as DNA: TGCGCCAGCAGCTTGGTGACTAGCGCCACCGGGGAGCTGTTTTTT.

The chain uses TRBV18 and TRBJ1-5; 8 bases agree with TRBD1. Germline CDR1 KGHSH, CDR2 LQKENI. V shed 2 bases and J 7 bases; nucleotides not matched to a gene: 7. There are 15 residues in the CDR3. The CDR3 reads CASSPDRGHSQPQHF. In DNA, the CDR3 is TGTGCCAGCTCACCAGACAGGGGTCATAGCCAGCCCCAGCATTTT.

The chain has TRBV19 and TRBJ2-5; 7 nucleotides agree with TRBD1. This CDR3 region has 16 residues. The germline gives CDR1 LNHDA, CDR2 SQIVND (reference sequence). The J segment lost 0 bases and the V segment lost 5 bases, leaving 9 bases of the junction unmatched. CDR3 nucleotide sequence: TGTGCCAGTAGTCGAAAAACCGGGACAGACCAAGAGACCCAGTACTTC. Its protein is CASSRKTGTDQETQYF.

The chain has TRBV5-8 and TRBJ2-7; the D gene is possibly TRBD2 (5 bases). Deletions cut 4 bases from V and 3 bases from J, with 17 bases between. This CDR3 is 15 amino acids long. Germline V gives CDR1 SGHTS, CDR2 YDEGEE. The DNA for the CDR3 is TGTGCCAGCAGCCGCAGACCGGAGGCGGGCTACGAGCAGTACTTC. Its protein is CASSRRPEAGYEQYF. Supplemented by reference TRBV5-8 and TRBJ2-7, the full variable domain reads EAGVTQSPTHLIKTRGQQATLRCSPISGHTSVYWYQQALGLGLQFLLWYDEGEERNRGNFPPRFSGRQFPNYSSELNVNALELEDSALYLCASSRRPEAGYEQYFGPGTRLTVT.

V usage is TRBV19 and J usage is TRBJ1-5; the D is unclear. Germline CDR1 LNHDA, CDR2 SQIVND (reference sequence). The V and J ends lost 5 bases and 0 bases respectively, with 8 bases between them. The CDR3 covers 14 residues. The CDR3: CASSAVVSNQPQHF. CDR3 bases: TGTGCCAGTAGTGCGGTCGTTAGCAATCAGCCCCAGCATTTT.

The chain employs TRBV5-4 and TRBJ2-7; weak D call: TRBD1 (6 bases). V lost 0 bases and J 3 bases, leaving 16 bases between the germline ends. Germline V gene sequence: CDR1 SGHNT, CDR2 YYREEE (reference sequence). The CDR3 consists of 16 residues. The CDR3 loop is CASSLGVQGVGYEQYF. The CDR3 DNA is TGTGCCAGCAGCTTGGGGGTACAGGGAGTCGGCTACGAGCAGTACTTC.

This chain joins TRBV6-5 and TRBJ2-5; TRBD2 agrees at 7 bases. The CDR3 runs 14 residues. Germline values: CDR1 MNHEY, CDR2 SVGAGI. V lost 3 bases and J lost 5; bases outside the gene matches: 6. The CDR3 DNA is TGTGCCAGCAGTTATACGGGCGGGAGTGAGACCCAGTACTTC. Translation gives CASSYTGGSETQYF.

This chain connects TRBV18 to TRBJ2-7, with D tentatively TRBD2 (7 bases). Per the germline V gene, CDR1 is KGHSH and CDR2 is LQKENI. Deletions cut 2 bases from V and 3 bases from J, with 11 bases between. This CDR3 is built from 14 residues. CDR3 nucleotide sequence: TGTGCCAGCTCACCAACAGGGAGGGTCTACGAGCAGTACTTC. As protein: CASSPTGRVYEQYF.

The chain has TRBV5-1 and TRBJ2-7; no firm D call. Germline-derived CDR1 and CDR2 are SGHRS and YFSETQ. The V and J ends lost 4 bases and 0 bases respectively, with 11 bases between them. The CDR3 runs 14 residues. The CDR3 DNA reads as TGCGCCAGCAGCCCGGATGGACCCTCCTACGAGCAGTACTTC. Its translation is CASSPDGPSYEQYF.

This rearrangement joins TRBV27 to TRBJ1-4; 8 bases map to TRBD1. J gave up 7 bases and V 5 bases, and 6 bases lay outside the gene matches. Germline V gene lookup returns CDR1 MNHEY and CDR2 SMNVEV (reference sequence). The CDR3 totals 14 residues. The CDR3 region is CASSGGQVGEKLFF. In DNA, the CDR3 is TGTGCCAGCAGTGGGGGACAGGTTGGTGAAAAACTGTTTTTT.

The chain has TRBV7-9 and TRBJ2-5; 7 positions agree with TRBD2. Losses at the gene ends were 4 bases for V and 1 base for J; bases not matched to a gene: 6. The CDR3 loop spans 15 amino acids. Germline CDR1 is SEHNR and CDR2 is FQNEAQ (reference sequence). The CDR3 coding sequence is TGTGCCAGCAGCTATGGGGGAGGGATCCAAGAGACCCAGTACTTC. Protein product: CASSYGGGIQETQYF.

V is TRBV28 and J is TRBJ2-5; 9 bases are a match to TRBD1. The DNA end is more similar to TRBJ2-7, so the J call may be wrong. Per the germline V gene, CDR1 is MDHEN and CDR2 is SYDVKM. The CDR3 has 14 amino acids. For the CDR3, the DNA is TGTGCCAGCAGTTCCGGGACAGGGATTTACGAGCAGTACTTC. Protein product: CASSSGTGIYEQYF.

The gene calls are TRBV29-1 and TRBJ2-4; 9 nucleotides line up with TRBD1. The CDR3 totals 14 residues. CDR1 is SQVTM and CDR2 is ANQGSEA in the germline V gene. Trimming took 4 bases from V and 5 from J; bases not matched to a gene: 6. CDR3 in DNA: TGCAGCGTTGGTGGGGGGACAGGGCAAAACATTCAGTACTTC. Protein product: CSVGGGTGQNIQYF.

This clone was counted a few times. This chain links TRBV6-1 with TRBJ2-7, with D possibly matching TRBD2 (6 bases). The germline V gene has CDR1 MNHNS and CDR2 SASEGT. The V end was cut by 7 bases, the J end by 2 bases, with 18 bases between. The CDR3 covers 15 residues. The CDR3, as DNA: TGTGCCAGCACTCTTCAGGGACTGTCGACCTACGAGCAGTACTTC. Protein: CASTLQGLSTYEQYF.

The J gene is TRBJ1-2, the V gene TRBV29-1; D is perhaps TRBD1 (6 bases). Germline-derived CDR1 and CDR2 are SQVTM and ANQGSEA. This CDR3 is built from 12 residues. DNA for the CDR3: TGCAGTCTCCCGGCAGGGGCGGAGGGCTACACCTTC. Its translation is CSLPAGAEGYTF.

The CDR3 spells CASTHRGMRYSNQPQHF. CDR3 nucleotide sequence: TGTGCCAGCACCCACAGGGGGATGAGATATAGCAATCAGCCCCAGCATTTT. J is TRBJ1-5 and V is TRBV28, with 8 bases matching TRBD1. V lost 7 bases to trimming and J lost 0 bases; unmatched junction nucleotides: 11. The germline gives CDR1 MDHEN, CDR2 SYDVKM. This CDR3 has 17 amino acids.

The chain uses TRBV6-1 and TRBJ1-2; D gene ambiguous. V shed 4 bases and J shed 5 bases, with 14 bases lying between them. From germline, CDR1 is MNHNS and CDR2 SASEGT. This CDR3 is built from 14 residues. CDR3 in DNA: TGTGCCAGCAGTGGACGGACGGCCTTGTATGGCTACACCTTC. This codes for CASSGRTALYGYTF.

The rearrangement joins TRBV19 to TRBJ2-5; 8 nucleotides align to TRBD2. The DNA matches TRBJ2-7 better at its end, which makes the J call doubtful. Germline-derived CDR1 and CDR2 are LNHDA and SQIVND (reference sequence). The CDR3 contains 16 residues. For the CDR3, the DNA is TGTGCCAGTAGTATAGCCCCGGGGGGGAGCTCCTACGAGCAGTACTTC. Translation: CASSIAPGGSSYEQYF.

This clone has more than one count but fewer than ten. The rearrangement joins TRBV11-2 to TRBJ2-7, with D perhaps matching TRBD2 (6 bases). Germline V gene lookup returns CDR1 SGHAT and CDR2 FQNNGV. Trimming pared 4 bases from V and 1 base from J, leaving 11 bases between. This CDR3 is 14 amino acids long. CDR3 residues: CASSSRDGSYEQYF. DNA for the CDR3: TGTGCCAGCAGCTCGCGGGACGGTTCCTACGAGCAGTACTTC.

This clone appeared a single time. The chain recombines TRBV11-1 with TRBJ1-2; D perhaps matches TRBD1 (6 bases). Trimming cost V 5 bases and J 2 bases, with 18 bases left between them. The CDR3 has 16 amino acids. The germline V gene has CDR1 SGHAT and CDR2 FQDESV (reference sequence). Here the CDR3 DNA reads TGTGCCAGCAGCCCTGGTATGGGGGCAGACAACTATGGCTACACCTTC. It codes for CASSPGMGADNYGYTF. The full variable domain, with the rest looked up from reference TRBV11-1 and TRBJ1-2, is EAEVAQSPRYKITEKSQAVAFWCDPISGHATLYWYRQILGQGPELLVQFQDESVVDDSQLPKDRFSAERLKGVDSTLKIQPAELGDSAMYLCASSPGMGADNYGYTFGSGTRLTVV.

The chain has TRBV6-5 and TRBJ2-5, with a tentative D call TRBD2 (5 bases). The closer fit of TRBJ2-7 to the DNA end suggests the J call may be wrong. Germline-derived CDR1 and CDR2 are MNHEY and SVGAGI. This CDR3 has 15 residues. As DNA, the CDR3 is TGTGCCAGCAGTTACTTCTCCGGGGATTTCTACGAGCAGTACTTC. Translating it yields CASSYFSGDFYEQYF.